This paragraph covers one TCR beta chain sequence. In the authors' workflow: From reference gene primer amplification, estimates of nucleated cell counts were derived. Profiling relied on immunoSEQ multiplex PCR, and the TCRdb table lists in-frame clones only, not all of them. The V and J calls and clone size come from that table; D and trimming were worked out from the DNA. The table records around 54,000 clones, roughly 88% of them present only once. This sample was taken from a study of blood T cell repertoires in COVID-19. Whole-study context: Acute-phase and convalescent COVID-19 samples originated in the United States, Italy and Spain. PBMCs, B-cell-depleted T cells, or T cells were the source of the cDNA or gDNA that made up the material.

V was clipped by 0 bases and J by 5 bases, with 11 bases between them. CDR1 is SGHAT, CDR2 FQNNGV, per germline. The length of the CDR3 is 15 residues. The sequence came from a human donor in a cohort sampled during active COVID-19. Sequenced material: peripheral blood. The chain combines TRBV11-2 with TRBJ2-1; TRBD1 might be the D (6 bases). The CDR3 sequence is CASSLDWGQNNEQFF. DNA for the CDR3: TGTGCCAGCAGCTTAGACTGGGGGCAGAACAATGAGCAGTTCTTC. Full variable domain (missing parts from reference TRBV11-2 and TRBJ2-1): EAGVAQSPRYKIIEKRQSVAFWCNPISGHATLYWYQQILGQGPKLLIQFQNNGVVDDSQLPKDRFSAERLKGVDSTLKIQPAKLEDSAVYLCASSLDWGQNNEQFFGPGTRLTVL.